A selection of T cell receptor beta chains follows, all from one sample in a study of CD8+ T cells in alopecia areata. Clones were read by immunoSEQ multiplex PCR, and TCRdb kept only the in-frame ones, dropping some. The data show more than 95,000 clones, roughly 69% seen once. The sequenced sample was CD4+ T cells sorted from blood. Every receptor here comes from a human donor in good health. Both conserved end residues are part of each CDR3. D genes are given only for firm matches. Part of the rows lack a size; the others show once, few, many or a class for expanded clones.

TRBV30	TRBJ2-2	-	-	CAWSVLSPAGELFF	TGTGCCTGGAGTGTACTGTCTCCTGCTGGGGAGCTGTTTTTT
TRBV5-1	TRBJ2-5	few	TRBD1	CASSLGQGSGETQYF	TGCGCCAGCAGCTTGGGACAGGGTTCCGGGGAGACCCAGTACTTC
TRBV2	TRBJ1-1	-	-	CASSEEGLNTEAFF	TGTGCCAGCAGTGAAGAGGGCTTGAACACTGAAGCTTTCTTT
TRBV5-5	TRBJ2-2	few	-	CASSPLANTGELFF	TGTGCCAGCAGCCCATTAGCGAACACCGGGGAGCTGTTTTTT
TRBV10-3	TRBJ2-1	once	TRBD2	CATSGPYNEQFF	TGTGCCACTAGCGGGCCCTACAATGAGCAGTTCTTC
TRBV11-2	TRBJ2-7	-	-	CASSLVEGFSYEQYF	TGTGCCAGCAGCTTAGTAGAGGGCTTCTCCTACGAGCAGTACTTC
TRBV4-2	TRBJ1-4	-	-	CASSLERIGEKLFF	TGTGCCAGCAGCCTGGAAAGGATAGGAGAAAAACTGTTTTTT
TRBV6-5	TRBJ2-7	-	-	CAAGGGEEQYF	TGTGCCGCCGGTGGGGGCGAAGAGCAGTACTTC
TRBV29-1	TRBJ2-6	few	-	CSVAISGANVLTF	TGCAGCGTTGCCATCTCTGGGGCCAACGTCCTGACTTTC
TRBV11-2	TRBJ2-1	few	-	CASSSDTLVPDEQFF	TGTGCCAGCAGCTCCGATACACTAGTTCCGGATGAGCAGTTCTTC
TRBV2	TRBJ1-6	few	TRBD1	CASVKQGADSPLHF	TGTGCCAGCGTTAAACAGGGGGCTGATTCACCCCTCCACTTT
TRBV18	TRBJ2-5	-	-	CASSRNRANGVETQYF	TGTGCCAGCTCACGGAACCGGGCCAACGGGGTAGAGACCCAGTACTTC
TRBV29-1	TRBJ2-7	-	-	CSVAGTVVPYEQYF	TGCAGCGTCGCGGGGACAGTCGTCCCCTACGAGCAGTACTTC
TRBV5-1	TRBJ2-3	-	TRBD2	CASSNGLEADTQYF	TGCGCCAGCAGCAATGGACTAGAGGCAGATACGCAGTATTTT
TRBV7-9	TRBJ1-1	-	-	CASTVWMGRNTEAFF	TGTGCCAGCACCGTCTGGATGGGGAGGAACACTGAAGCTTTCTTT
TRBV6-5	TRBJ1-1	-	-	CASSYSVQKFEAFF	TGTGCCAGCAGTTATTCGGTGCAGAAATTTGAAGCTTTCTTT
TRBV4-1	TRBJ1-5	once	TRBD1	CASSQGQGQVNQPQHF	TGCGCCAGCAGCCAAGGACAAGGACAGGTTAATCAGCCCCAGCATTTT
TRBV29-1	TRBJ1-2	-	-	CSVGETAISYGYTF	TGCAGCGTTGGTGAGACGGCGATATCCTATGGCTACACCTTC
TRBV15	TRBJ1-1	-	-	CATSSLGGGLGTEAFF	TGTGCCACCAGCAGTCTCGGAGGGGGATTGGGGACTGAAGCTTTCTTT
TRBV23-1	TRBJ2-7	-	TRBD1	CASTQARTGSGPYEQYF	TGCGCCAGCACCCAGGCCCGGACAGGGAGTGGCCCCTACGAGCAGTACTTC
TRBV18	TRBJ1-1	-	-	CASSRTEDTEAFF	TGTGCCAGCTCAAGAACAGAGGACACTGAAGCTTTCTTT
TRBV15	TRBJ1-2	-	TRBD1	CATSRAGTGGRGYTF	TGTGCCACCAGCAGAGCCGGGACAGGGGGTAGGGGCTACACCTTC
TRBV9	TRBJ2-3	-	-	CASSVRLSADTQYF	TGTGCCAGCAGCGTAAGGTTGTCGGCGGATACGCAGTATTTT
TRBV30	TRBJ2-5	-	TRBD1	CAWSSFGTAQETQYF	TGTGCCTGGAGTTCCTTCGGGACAGCGCAAGAGACCCAGTACTTC
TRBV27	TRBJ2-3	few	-	CASTLSGLPTDTQYF	TGTGCCAGCACCCTTTCGGGACTTCCCACAGATACGCAGTATTTT
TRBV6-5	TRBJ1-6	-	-	CASSRSWTDRLHF	TGTGCCAGCAGTCGCTCGTGGACAGACCGCCTCCACTTT
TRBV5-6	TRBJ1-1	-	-	CASSLVGTFEAFF	TGTGCCAGCAGCTTGGTTGGGACATTTGAAGCTTTCTTT
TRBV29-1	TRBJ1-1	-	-	CSVVKGTTEAFF	TGCAGCGTTGTAAAGGGGACCACTGAAGCTTTCTTT
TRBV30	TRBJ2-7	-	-	CAWSVLGSAYEQYF	TGTGCCTGGAGTGTACTCGGGAGTGCCTACGAGCAGTACTTC
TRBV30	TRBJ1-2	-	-	CAWSDGSYGYTF	TGTGCCTGGAGTGATGGCAGCTATGGCTACACCTTC
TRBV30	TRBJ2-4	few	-	CAWSLSGLAKNIQYF	TGTGCCTGGAGTCTATCGGGACTAGCCAAAAACATTCAGTACTTC